The present T cell receptor beta chain was sequenced within a study of CD8+CD57+ T cells in acquired aplastic anemia. Study at large: Roughly 3.2 ug was the average amount of DNA from sorted CD4+ and CD8+ cells. Average CD4+ read depth in healthy donors was roughly 10 million reads.

Of note for this clonotype: The antigen is not known.

Study observations and caveats: Twenty-nine shared CD8+ CDR3s appeared highly expressed within patients' immunodominant clones. Any difference that existed in CD8+ Simpson's diversity between patients and controls was not significant.

V shed 1 base, J shed 1 base, and the junction held 3 bases outside the gene matches. This CDR3 spans 15 amino acids. The germline V gene encodes CDR1 SGHRS and CDR2 YFSETQ. Template material for TCR beta VDJ and CDR3 profiling consisted of genomic DNA. TCRdb used MiXCR to reprocess the reads, holding one entry per CDR3 protein. This table holds over 100,000 distinct CDR3 sequences, around two fifths found once. Specimen: sorted CD4+, CD8+, or CD8+CD57+ T cells (not recorded which) from PBMCs. The receptor was isolated from a human donor in good health, serving as a control. The V call is TRBV5-1, the J call TRBJ2-5; 8 nucleotides align to TRBD2. The DNA for the CDR3 is TGCGCCAGCAGCTTGTTACTAGCGGTCCAAGAGACCCAGTACTTC. This gives the protein CASSLLLAVQETQYF. Full variable domain (rest looked up from reference TRBV5-1 and TRBJ2-5): KAGVTQTPRYLIKTRGQQVTLSCSPISGHRSVSWYQQTPGQGLQFLFEYFSETQRNKGNFPGRFSGRQFSNSRSEMNVSTLELGDSALYLCASSLLLAVQETQYFGPGTRLLVL.